What follows are 9 T cell receptor beta chains derived from one specimen sequenced in a study of T cells in localized non-small cell lung cancer. TCRdb's table, derived via immunoSEQ multiplex PCR, lists solely in-frame clones and lacks some. The sample lists about 51,000 clones, about 86% occurring once. Here the sequenced sample was peripheral blood mononuclear cells, taken before any cancer treatment. These receptors were taken from a man aged 40 to 69 with stage III lung adenocarcinoma.

The chain has TRBV20-1 and TRBJ2-3; D remains unclear. The CDR3 consists of 11 residues. Trimming took off 6 bases at V and 1 base at J, with 5 bases between the two ends. Germline V lookup: CDR1 DFQATT, CDR2 SNEGSKA (reference sequence). The CDR3 region has the DNA TGCAGTGCCAAACGCACAGATACGCAGTATTTT. Residues: CSAKRTDTQYF.

The chain recombines TRBV6-6 with TRBJ2-7; 10 nucleotides match TRBD2. The V segment lost 5 bases and the J segment 4 bases; nucleotides outside the gene matches: 5. Germline V gene data show CDR1 as MNHNY and CDR2 as SVGAGI (reference sequence). The CDR3 is 14 amino acids. This CDR3 is CASSQLAGTYEQYF. For the CDR3, the DNA is TGTGCCAGCAGTCAACTAGCGGGAACTTACGAGCAGTACTTC.

The chain recombines TRBV5-1 with TRBJ2-3; D possibly corresponds to TRBD2 (7 bases). This CDR3 region has 16 residues. The V gene lost 3 bases and the J gene lost 0 bases, with 14 bases spanning the gap. The germline gives CDR1 SGHRS, CDR2 YFSETQ. The CDR3 region has the DNA TGCGCCAGCAGCTCGGGGGGCCAAGCTAGCACAGATACGCAGTATTTT. Protein sequence: CASSSGGQASTDTQYF.

This rearrangement joins TRBV9 to TRBJ2-5; tentative D call: TRBD2 (5 bases). This CDR3 contains 13 residues. Per germline, CDR1 SGDLS and CDR2 YYNGEE. V lost 0 bases, J lost 5 bases, and 8 bases lay in between. CDR3 amino acids: CASSVGSEETQYF. In DNA, the CDR3 is TGTGCCAGCAGCGTAGGTAGCGAGGAGACCCAGTACTTC.

The V and J genes are TRBV5-4 and TRBJ2-3; D is possibly TRBD1 (6 bases). This CDR3 comprises 15 residues. CDR1 and CDR2 from the germline V gene are SGHNT and YYREEE (reference sequence). V was pared by 1 base and J by 3 bases, with 12 bases between. The CDR3, as DNA: TGTGCCAGCAGCTTGTATGCAGGGGCAACAGATACGCAGTATTTT. Translated, it gives CASSLYAGATDTQYF.

V gene TRBV7-3 combines with J gene TRBJ2-3; D perhaps matches TRBD2 (5 bases). CDR3 length: 12 residues. Trimming removed 5 bases at V and 6 bases at J, with 9 bases between. The germline V gene encodes CDR1 SGHTA and CDR2 FQGTGA. In DNA, the CDR3 is TGTGCCAGCAGCGCTTCGGGGGATACGCAGTATTTT. It translates to CASSASGDTQYF.

The chain joins TRBV5-1 to TRBJ2-2; 10 bases match TRBD2. After removal of 1 base from V and 0 bases from J, the junction contained 6 bases not matched to a gene. The germline gives CDR1 SGHRS, CDR2 YFSETQ. This CDR3 contains 18 residues. The CDR3 DNA follows: TGCGCCAGCAGCTTGTCAGCTAGCGGGGGCGCGAACACCGGGGAGCTGTTTTTT. This gives the protein CASSLSASGGANTGELFF. Full variable domain (missing parts from reference TRBV5-1 and TRBJ2-2): KAGVTQTPRYLIKTRGQQVTLSCSPISGHRSVSWYQQTPGQGLQFLFEYFSETQRNKGNFPGRFSGRQFSNSRSEMNVSTLELGDSALYLCASSLSASGGANTGELFFGEGSRLTVL.

This clone was counted only a few times. This chain joins TRBV7-6 and TRBJ2-3; 8 bases agree with TRBD1. V was clipped by 0 bases and J by 0 bases; unmatched bases: 5. Germline CDR1 reads SGHVS; CDR2 reads FNYEAQ. CDR3 size: 17 residues. CDR3 amino acids: CASSLAPRGQSTDTQYF. The CDR3 DNA sequence: TGTGCCAGCAGCTTAGCGCCCAGGGGGCAAAGCACAGATACGCAGTATTTT.

The chain carries TRBV5-1 and TRBJ1-4; 9 bases are shared with TRBD1. The CDR3 covers 15 residues. The ends lost 2 bases at V and 5 bases at J; junction bases unmatched: 4. The germline CDR1 and CDR2 sequences are SGHRS and YFSETQ. CDR3 nucleotides: TGCGCCAGCAGCTTTACAGGGGGCTCAAATGAAAAACTGTTTTTT. This encodes CASSFTGGSNEKLFF.